The rows below give T cell receptor beta chains drawn from one sample of a study of OX40 agonist ivuxolimab in advanced cancers. TCRdb's table, derived via immunoSEQ multiplex PCR, lists solely in-frame clones and lacks some. The sample yields some 77,000 clones, roughly 86% seen once. This specimen consisted of CD4+ or CD8+ T cells sorted from blood, obtained in a trial of the OX40 agonist ivuxolimab. These receptors came from an adult with an advanced solid tumor such as melanoma, head and neck, liver or kidney cancer. Both conserved end residues are part of each CDR3. The D gene is left open where the match is weak. Some rows have no size entry. The others give once, few or many, or a class for an expanded clone.

clone_size j_call v_call d_call cdr3_nt cdr3_aa
. TRBJ2-3 TRBV7-9 . TGTGCCAGCAGCCCCCCGGACTATCGCCTCGGAGATACGCAGTATTTT CASSPPDYRLGDTQYF
. TRBJ2-7 TRBV6-1 . TGTGCCAGCACCCTGACAGGAATCTACGAGCAGTACTTC CASTLTGIYEQYF
few TRBJ2-2 TRBV25-1 . TGTGCCAGCAGTGAAACCAGGGTTAACACCGGGGAGCTGTTTTTT CASSETRVNTGELFF
. TRBJ1-1 TRBV11-2 . TGTGCCAGCAGCTTAGAACCCCCAGGGAGGTACACTGAAGCTTTCTTT CASSLEPPGRYTEAFF
. TRBJ1-2 TRBV7-9 TRBD1 TGTGCCAGCAGCTCACAGGGGCGAGGTAATGGCTACACCTTC CASSSQGRGNGYTF
. TRBJ1-1 TRBV11-3 . TGTGCCAGCAGCATTAGATGGAACACTGAAGCTTTCTTT CASSIRWNTEAFF
. TRBJ1-5 TRBV19 . TGTGCCAGTAGTATGGGGGCAGATAATCAGCCCCAGCATTTT CASSMGADNQPQHF
. TRBJ1-2 TRBV7-6 TRBD1 TGTGCCAGCAGCTCGGGACAGGGAGGTGCTGGCTACACCTTC CASSSGQGGAGYTF
. TRBJ1-1 TRBV19 . TGTGCCAGTAGCCATCTCGGGACTGAAGCTTTCTTT CASSHLGTEAFF
. TRBJ1-4 TRBV28 TRBD1 TGTGCCAGCAGTTTGACAGGGAGACGTGAAAAACTGTTTTTT CASSLTGRREKLFF
. TRBJ1-1 TRBV28 . TGTGCCAGCAGTTTAGAAGACTTCACTGAAGCTTTCTTT CASSLEDFTEAFF
. TRBJ2-7 TRBV7-9 . TGTGCCAGCACCCCGGGTTACAGGGGAGGCGAGCAGTACTTC CASTPGYRGGEQYF
. TRBJ2-7 TRBV7-2 TRBD2 TGTGCCAGCGGGAGGGGAACCTACGAGCAGTACTTC CASGRGTYEQYF
. TRBJ2-2 TRBV7-3 . TGTGCCAGCAGCTTAACTAGCGGCACCGGGGAGCTGTTTTTT CASSLTSGTGELFF
. TRBJ2-3 TRBV27 . TGTGCCAGCAGTTGGCGGGATACAGATACGCAGTATTTT CASSWRDTDTQYF
. TRBJ2-7 TRBV9 . TGTGCCAGCAGCGTCCCCGGGACTGGGGTTTTCGAGCAGTACTTC CASSVPGTGVFEQYF
once TRBJ2-3 TRBV6-5 . TGTGCCAGCAGGGCAGGGGTAACAGATACGCAGTATTTT CASRAGVTDTQYF
. TRBJ2-3 TRBV4-2 . TGTGCCAGCTCACGCGAAGGGACGGTCACAGATACGCAGTATTTT CASSREGTVTDTQYF
. TRBJ2-1 TRBV28 . TGTGCCAGCATTATTGGATCGACAGGTAACAATGAGCAGTTCTTC CASIIGSTGNNEQFF
. TRBJ1-2 TRBV30 TRBD1 TGTGCCTGGAGTGCGCCAGGGGGTTGGTATGGCTACACCTTC CAWSAPGGWYGYTF
. TRBJ2-3 TRBV6-5 . TGTGCCAGCAAGGCAAGCACAGATACGCAGTATTTT CASKASTDTQYF
. TRBJ1-4 TRBV2 . TGTGCCAGCAACCTGGAACGGGATGAAAAACTGTTTTTT CASNLERDEKLFF
once TRBJ1-4 TRBV14 . TGTGCCCGGAGAAGGGTTTACTGGGGAAAACTGTTTTTT CARRRVYWGKLFF
. TRBJ1-2 TRBV18 TRBD1 TGTGCCAGCTCACAGACAGGGGACGTCACTCGCTACACCTTC CASSQTGDVTRYTF
. TRBJ2-7 TRBV10-3 TRBD1 TGTGCCATCAGTGTCGACAGGGGAGACGAGCAGTACTTC CAISVDRGDEQYF
once TRBJ2-7 TRBV4-1 . TGCGCCAGCAGCTCCCCCGACAAGGGTTTTTACGAGCAGTACTTC CASSSPDKGFYEQYF
. TRBJ1-1 TRBV7-3 TRBD1 TGTGCCAGCAGCTTGGACAGGGAGACTGAAGCTTTCTTT CASSLDRETEAFF
. TRBJ2-3 TRBV29-1 . TGCAGCGCTACGCTAGCAGATACGCAGTATTTT CSATLADTQYF
. TRBJ2-2 TRBV7-6 TRBD2 TGTGCCAGCAGCTTAACTAGCGGGATGAACACCGGGGAGCTGTTTTTT CASSLTSGMNTGELFF
. TRBJ2-1 TRBV10-3 TRBD2 TGTGCCAGTACGACTAGCGGGAGGAGGGATGAGCAGTTCTTC CASTTSGRRDEQFF
once TRBJ2-7 TRBV9 . TGTGCCAGCAGCCAGCCAGACTCCTACGAGCAGTACTTC CASSQPDSYEQYF
. TRBJ2-1 TRBV7-2 TRBD2 TGTGCCAGCAGCTTGGGACTAGCGGGATCGAAGCAGTTCTTC CASSLGLAGSKQFF
once TRBJ2-1 TRBV2 TRBD2 TGTGCCAGCAGTGAGGGACTAGCGGGAGATAATGAGCAGTTCTTC CASSEGLAGDNEQFF
. TRBJ2-7 TRBV6-5 . TGTGCCAGCTCAAAAATGGACAGAGCCTACGAGCAGTACTTC CASSKMDRAYEQYF
. TRBJ2-2 TRBV14 TRBD2 TGTGCCAGCAGCCAACTAGCGGGGACGAACACCGGGGAGCTGTTTTTT CASSQLAGTNTGELFF
medium-sized TRBJ1-2 TRBV6-6 . TGTGCCAGCACCCGGGGGGCCTATGGCTACACCTTC CASTRGAYGYTF
few TRBJ1-2 TRBV11-2 . TGTGCCAGCAGCTTAGAGGGGGATGGCTACACCTTC CASSLEGDGYTF
. TRBJ2-7 TRBV7-2 . TGTGCCAGCAGCTTAGGGGGAGCGTCCTACGAGCAGTACTTC CASSLGGASYEQYF
. TRBJ1-5 TRBV28 TRBD1 TGTGCCAGCACAACAGGGGCGGTCAATCAGCCCCAGCATTTT CASTTGAVNQPQHF
once TRBJ1-5 TRBV6-4 . TGTGCCAGCAGTGCAGGTTCCTCTAGCAATCAGCCCCAGCATTTT CASSAGSSSNQPQHF
. TRBJ1-4 TRBV7-2 TRBD1 TGTGCCAGCAGCACCACCGGGACAGGGAATGAAAAACTGTTTTTT CASSTTGTGNEKLFF
once TRBJ2-4 TRBV4-1 TRBD2 TGCGCCAGCAGCCAAGTCCGGACTAGCGGGAGTACGGCCAAAAACATTCAGTACTTC CASSQVRTSGSTAKNIQYF
once TRBJ1-4 TRBV2 . TGTGCCAGCAGGGGACAAGATGAAAAACTGTTTTTT CASRGQDEKLFF
. TRBJ1-4 TRBV27 . TGTGCCGGAAACTATAATGAAAAACTGTTTTTT CAGNYNEKLFF
. TRBJ2-3 TRBV9 . TGTGCCAGCAGCGTAGCCGGCGGAAATACGCAGTATTTT CASSVAGGNTQYF
. TRBJ1-2 TRBV28 TRBD1 TGTGCCAGCAGTTTGACAGGGAGAGGCTACACCTTC CASSLTGRGYTF
once TRBJ2-4 TRBV6-5 . TGTGCCAGCAGCAAGGCGGGGTGCACCAAAAACATTCAGTACTTC CASSKAGCTKNIQYF
. TRBJ1-2 TRBV7-9 . TGTGCCAGCAGCTTAAGCGACTATGGCTACACCTTC CASSLSDYGYTF
. TRBJ1-1 TRBV5-4 TRBD1 TGTGCCAGCAGTTCCGGGACAGGGAGGGCTGAAGCTTTCTTT CASSSGTGRAEAFF
. TRBJ2-7 TRBV19 TRBD2 TGTGCCAGTAGGATAGGGGCGGGAGGGCCGTACGAGCAGTACTTC CASRIGAGGPYEQYF
once TRBJ1-1 TRBV29-1 . TGCAGCGTTGCTCAGGGTTCCGGATACACTGAAGCTTTCTTT CSVAQGSGYTEAFF
. TRBJ2-7 TRBV28 . TGTGCCAGCAGTGACAGCTCCTACGAGCAGTACTTC CASSDSSYEQYF
. TRBJ1-1 TRBV6-4 . TGTGCCAGCAGTGACTCGAGGGGGTCCAATGAAGCTTTCTTT CASSDSRGSNEAFF
. TRBJ2-7 TRBV28 . TGTGCCAGCAGTTTAGAACAGACCTACGAGCAGTACTTC CASSLEQTYEQYF
. TRBJ2-4 TRBV7-9 . TGTGCCAGCAGCTTGCAGGGTACCAAAAACATTCAGTACTTC CASSLQGTKNIQYF